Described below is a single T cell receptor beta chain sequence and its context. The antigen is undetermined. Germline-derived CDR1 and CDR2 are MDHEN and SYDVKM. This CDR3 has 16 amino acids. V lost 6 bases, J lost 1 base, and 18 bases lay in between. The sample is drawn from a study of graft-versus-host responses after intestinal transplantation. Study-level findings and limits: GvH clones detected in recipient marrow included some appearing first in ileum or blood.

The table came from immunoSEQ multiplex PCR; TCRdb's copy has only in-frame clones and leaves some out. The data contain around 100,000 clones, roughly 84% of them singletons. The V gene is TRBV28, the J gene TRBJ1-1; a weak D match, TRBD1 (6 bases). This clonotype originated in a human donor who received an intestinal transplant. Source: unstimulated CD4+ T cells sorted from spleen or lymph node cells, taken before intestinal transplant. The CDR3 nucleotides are TGTGCCAGCAGCTTCAGCCCATGGACAGAGAACACTGAAGCTTTCTTT. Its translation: CASSFSPWTENTEAFF.